Listed below are T cell receptor beta chains from one sample, sequenced in a study of T cell changes during pregnancy in multiple sclerosis. TCRdb's copy holds only in-frame clones and misses some; the assay was immunoSEQ multiplex PCR. The table records about 64,000 clones, 90% of them present only once. The input for sequencing was peripheral blood, taken in the second trimester of pregnancy. The receptor set was obtained from a female donor in good health, enrolled as a control in a pregnancy study. Each CDR3 is given with its conserved first and last residue. Fields, in order: D gene, clone size, J gene, V gene, CDR3 DNA, CDR3 protein. The D gene is left open where the match is weak. Size is stated for part of the rows, as once, few or many counts, or as a class when the clone is expanded.

>TRBD1|NA|TRBJ2-7|TRBV7-9
TGTGCCAGCAGCTTAGATGCAGGGGGCTTCGAGCAGTACTTC
CASSLDAGGFEQYF
>NA|NA|TRBJ1-5|TRBV30
TGTGCCTGGAGTGCCCCCCTTGGGGGCTATCAGCCCCAGCATTTT
CAWSAPLGGYQPQHF
>TRBD2|NA|TRBJ2-3|TRBV27
TGTGCCAGCAGTTTCACTTCCCTAGCGGGAGGCCCGCGGGGCACAGATACGCAGTATTTT
CASSFTSLAGGPRGTDTQYF
>TRBD1|NA|TRBJ2-5|TRBV9
TGTGCCAGCAGTCAAGGACAGGCCGGGGAGACCCAGTACTTC
CASSQGQAGETQYF
>NA|NA|TRBJ2-7|TRBV14
TGTGCCAGCAGCCAAGTACCGGGTGGGTCCTACGAGCAGTACTTC
CASSQVPGGSYEQYF
>TRBD2|NA|TRBJ2-1|TRBV7-9
TGTGCCAGCAGCGGGGGGGGTACCGGTTTAGCGGACAATGAGCAGTTCTTC
CASSGGGTGLADNEQFF
>NA|NA|TRBJ2-7|TRBV28
TGTGCCAGCAGTATGAGGACACTCTACGAGCAGTACTTC
CASSMRTLYEQYF
>NA|NA|TRBJ1-1|TRBV7-8
TGTGCCAGCAGCCCCCTCTCGGGGGGAAACATGAACACTGAAGCTTTCTTT
CASSPLSGGNMNTEAFF
>NA|medium-sized|TRBJ2-3|TRBV19
TGTGCCACCGAGGAGGGGGCGAGGGGCGCAGATACGCAGTATTTT
CATEEGARGADTQYF
>NA|NA|TRBJ2-1|TRBV5-1
TGCGCCAGCGGGGGAGGATCCAATGAGCAGTTCTTC
CASGGGSNEQFF
>NA|NA|TRBJ1-1|TRBV7-2
TGTGCCAGCAGCTCGACCGGGACTACTGAAGCTTTCTTT
CASSSTGTTEAFF
>NA|NA|TRBJ1-6|TRBV30
TGTGCCTGGAGCGTAGGGGGGGGCGCATGGTCACCCCTCCACTTT
CAWSVGGGAWSPLHF
>NA|NA|TRBJ1-6|TRBV9
TGTGCCAGCAGCGGGGGGGAGGCTTCACCCCTCCACTTT
CASSGGEASPLHF
>TRBD1|few|TRBJ2-3|TRBV9
TGTGCCAGCAGCGTAGAGGGACAGGGACATACGCAGTATTTT
CASSVEGQGHTQYF
>TRBD2|NA|TRBJ2-7|TRBV4-1
TGCGCCAGCAGCCAAGATTTTAGGGGACTAGCGGACCGTACCTACGAGCAGTACTTC
CASSQDFRGLADRTYEQYF
>TRBD2|NA|TRBJ2-5|TRBV7-2
TGTGCCAGCAGCCTTAGACCGGGACTAGCGGGACGTCAAGAGACCCAGTACTTC
CASSLRPGLAGRQETQYF
>NA|NA|TRBJ1-2|TRBV19
TGTGCCAGTAGCATTCTAACTGGTAGATCTCGTGGCTACACCTTC
CASSILTGRSRGYTF
>TRBD1|NA|TRBJ1-2|TRBV6-6
TGTGCCAGCAGTTACATTGCGACAGGGTACACCTTC
CASSYIATGYTF
>TRBD2|NA|TRBJ2-7|TRBV6-5
TGTGCCAGCAGGCTGCAAGCGGGGGCCGACTACGAGCAGTACTTC
CASRLQAGADYEQYF
>TRBD1|NA|TRBJ1-4|TRBV5-6
TGTGCCAGCAGCGGGGGACAGGGGCTGGGGGAAAAACTGTTTTTT
CASSGGQGLGEKLFF
>NA|NA|TRBJ1-5|TRBV18
TGTGCCAGCTCACCTACGACGGGGGAGCAGCCCCAGCATTTT
CASSPTTGEQPQHF
>NA|NA|TRBJ1-1|TRBV28
TGTGCCAGCAGTCCGTGGGCAGGGAACACTGAAGCTTTCTTT
CASSPWAGNTEAFF
>TRBD1|NA|TRBJ1-1|TRBV2
TGTGCCAGCAGCGAACAGGGGGCTTTGAACACTGAAGCTTTCTTT
CASSEQGALNTEAFF
>TRBD1|NA|TRBJ1-1|TRBV7-8
TGTGCCAGCAGCTTAGACAGGGGGCAGTACACTGAAGCTTTCTTT
CASSLDRGQYTEAFF
>TRBD2|NA|TRBJ2-7|TRBV6-1
TGTGCCAGCAGTGAAGCGCCTCGGGGGGTCCGCGAGCAGTACTTC
CASSEAPRGVREQYF
>NA|NA|TRBJ2-1|TRBV29-1
TGCAGCGTTGAGAAGTCAGGGCAGTTCTTC
CSVEKSGQFF
>NA|NA|TRBJ1-2|TRBV11-2
TGTGCCAGCAGCTTAGTAACTACTCGGGGAGGCTACACCTTC
CASSLVTTRGGYTF
>NA|NA|TRBJ1-1|TRBV10-3
TGTGCCATCAGTGACACTACAGGGGAAGCTTTCTTT
CAISDTTGEAFF
>TRBD2|NA|TRBJ2-1|TRBV5-1
TGCGCCAGCAGCGAGACTAGCGGGCCGTACAATGAGCAGTTCTTC
CASSETSGPYNEQFF
>NA|NA|TRBJ2-1|TRBV12-2
TGTGCAAGTCGCTTCCGGACTAGCGGGAGGCCCACCTACAATGAGCAGTTCTTC
CASRFRTSGRPTYNEQFF
>NA|NA|TRBJ2-1|TRBV28
TGTGCCAGCAGTTTTAGTGGGGGCCGTTACAATGAGCAGTTCTTC
CASSFSGGRYNEQFF
>NA|once|TRBJ1-5|TRBV9
TGTGCCAGCAGCAAAAGCGGGACACTCATACCCCAGCATTTT
CASSKSGTLIPQHF
>TRBD2|NA|TRBJ2-7|TRBV7-8
TGTGCCAGCAGCGGGCGACTAGCTGCGAGAGAGCAGTACTTC
CASSGRLAAREQYF
>TRBD1|NA|TRBJ2-7|TRBV28
TGTGCCAGCCTCACAGGGGGCATGGACGAGCAGTACTTC
CASLTGGMDEQYF
>NA|NA|TRBJ2-7|TRBV2
TGTGCTATTCTCCAGGGTAAGCTCTCCTACGAGCAGTACTTC
CAILQGKLSYEQYF
>TRBD2|NA|TRBJ2-3|TRBV28
TGTGCCAGCAGTTTTCCCGGGGGGGGCACAGATACGCAGTATTTT
CASSFPGGGTDTQYF
>TRBD1|NA|TRBJ1-2|TRBV11-2
TGTGCCAGCAGCTTACCAGGGACAGGGTATGGCTACACCTTC
CASSLPGTGYGYTF
>TRBD2|NA|TRBJ2-1|TRBV6-6
TGTGCCAGCACCGAAGCGGGGGAGTACAATGAGCAGTTCTTC
CASTEAGEYNEQFF
>TRBD1|NA|TRBJ1-1|TRBV5-5
TGTGCCAGCAGCTCCAAGGGGGCTATGAACACTGAAGCTTTCTTT
CASSSKGAMNTEAFF
>NA|NA|TRBJ2-7|TRBV2
TGTGCCAGCAACACGGACATCACCGAGCAGTACTTC
CASNTDITEQYF
>TRBD1|NA|TRBJ2-5|TRBV18
TGTGCCAGCTCGCCGACAGGGGAGGAGGGGACCCAGTACTTC
CASSPTGEEGTQYF
>NA|NA|TRBJ2-7|TRBV7-9
TGTGCCAGCAGCCGGGAGTCCTACGAGCAGTACTTC
CASSRESYEQYF
>TRBD1|once|TRBJ1-2|TRBV28
TGTGCCAGCAGCAATACAGGGGCCTATGGCTACACCTTC
CASSNTGAYGYTF
>NA|NA|TRBJ1-5|TRBV5-1
TGCGCCAGCAGCTTCGGGTCTGGTCAGCCCCAGCATTTT
CASSFGSGQPQHF
>NA|NA|TRBJ2-2|TRBV5-1
TGCGCCAGCAGCACCACCACAGGGAACACCGGGGAGCTGTTTTTT
CASSTTTGNTGELFF